These 30 T cell receptor beta chains came from one sample sequenced in a study of T cell responses to AZD1222 COVID-19 vaccine. Profiled with immunoSEQ multiplex PCR; TCRdb holds only in-frame clones, not every one. The profile shows about 110,000 clones, over 75% of them singletons. The sequencing here drew on peripheral blood, taken 28 days after the second AZD1222 dose. These receptors were obtained from an adult who received the AZD1222 COVID-19 vaccine.

The V call is TRBV6-5, the J call TRBJ1-1; D gene unclear. CDR3 length: 13 residues. Trimming took off 5 bases at V and 2 bases at J, with 9 bases between the two ends. Looked up from germline, CDR1 is MNHEY and CDR2 is SVGAGI. The CDR3 here is CASSPLPNTEAFF. The CDR3 region has the DNA TGTGCCAGCAGTCCACTCCCAAACACTGAAGCTTTCTTT.

The chain recombines TRBV20-1 with TRBJ2-1, with TRBD1 matching over 9 bases. J lost 8 bases, V lost 3 bases, and 8 bases had no gene match. The length of the CDR3 is 14 residues. Germline lookup yields CDR1 DFQATT and CDR2 SNEGSKA (reference sequence). The CDR3 nucleotides are TGCAGTGCTAGTAAACAGGGGGCGGACGATGAGCAGTTCTTC. It codes for CSASKQGADDEQFF.

The chain combines TRBV7-2 with TRBJ1-1; 7 bases map to TRBD1. The CDR3 has 15 residues. Germline CDR1 reads SGHTA; CDR2 reads FQGNSA. J was trimmed by 1 base and V by 6 bases; bases with no gene match: 8. The CDR3 nucleotides are TGTGCCAGCAGGGGCGTTACAGGGGAGAACACTGAAGCTTTCTTT. As protein: CASRGVTGENTEAFF.

This chain links TRBV19 with TRBJ1-2, with D possibly TRBD1 on 5 matching bases. With 6 bases removed from V and 3 bases from J, the gap between germline ends came to 14 bases. The CDR3 covers 14 residues. From germline, CDR1 is LNHDA and CDR2 SQIVND (reference sequence). CDR3 sequence: CASRRSGTHYGYTF. In nucleotides, the CDR3 is TGTGCCAGTAGGCGATCCGGGACTCACTATGGCTACACCTTC.

This clone was found a few times. The chain is built from TRBV10-1 and TRBJ2-7; 12 nucleotides agree with TRBD1. The germline CDR1 and CDR2 sequences are WNHNN and SYGVQD (reference sequence). V trimming: 9 bases; J trimming: 0 bases; junction bases outside the gene matches: 12. The CDR3 sequence is 17 residues long. The CDR3 DNA is TGCGCCAGGGGGACAGGGGGCGTCCCGGTCGGCTCCTACGAGCAGTACTTC. Translating it yields CARGTGGVPVGSYEQYF.

This chain connects TRBV24-1 to TRBJ2-3; D tentatively reads TRBD1 or TRBD2 (6 bases each). Looked up from germline, CDR1 is KGHDR and CDR2 is SFDVKD. V dropped 5 bases and J dropped 5 bases, with 10 bases sitting between them. The CDR3 consists of 13 residues. The DNA for the CDR3 is TGTGCCACCAGTGGGGGGGCTGGAGATACGCAGTATTTT. This codes for CATSGGAGDTQYF.

This chain uses TRBV6-5 with TRBJ1-1; D unclear. Trimming left V 3 bases short and J 5 bases short, with 13 bases between. The CDR3 contains 14 residues. CDR1 is MNHEY and CDR2 is SVGAGI in the germline V gene. CDR3 protein: CASSYYPDRTEAFF. As DNA, the CDR3 is TGTGCCAGCAGTTATTACCCCGATAGGACTGAAGCTTTCTTT.

The genes are TRBV7-9 and TRBJ1-2; TRBD1 is a possible D gene (5 bases). The CDR3 has 14 amino acids. CDR1 and CDR2 from the germline V gene are SEHNR and FQNEAQ (reference sequence). Trimming stripped 1 base from V and 2 bases from J, with 8 bases between. The DNA for the CDR3 is TGTGCCAGCAGCTTAGGTTCAGGGAACTATGGCTACACCTTC. Translation gives CASSLGSGNYGYTF.

The chain recombines TRBV11-2 with TRBJ2-3; 8 bases fit TRBD2. The junction had 6 bases not matched to a gene; V was cut back by 1 base and J by 3 bases. Germline CDR1 SGHAT, CDR2 FQNNGV. The CDR3 sequence is 16 residues long. The CDR3 loop is CASSLGSGGVTDTQYF. CDR3 sequence (DNA): TGTGCCAGCAGCTTAGGATCCGGGGGGGTGACAGATACGCAGTATTTT. Drawing the rest from reference TRBV11-2 and TRBJ2-3, the complete variable domain is EAGVAQSPRYKIIEKRQSVAFWCNPISGHATLYWYQQILGQGPKLLIQFQNNGVVDDSQLPKDRFSAERLKGVDSTLKIQPAKLEDSAVYLCASSLGSGGVTDTQYFGPGTRLTVL.

The chain links TRBV27 to TRBJ2-3; 8 bases are shared with TRBD2. The V gene end was trimmed by 7 bases and the J gene end by 6 bases; junction bases not matched to a gene: 9. The CDR3 contains 14 residues. CDR1 is MNHEY and CDR2 is SMNVEV in the germline V gene (reference sequence). In DNA, the CDR3 is TGTGCCAGCAAGTTGATACTAGCGGTTGATACGCAGTATTTT. This gives the protein CASKLILAVDTQYF.

This clone has only a few counts. The CDR3 DNA reads TGTGCCAGCAGCTTAGAATGGAGCTCCTATAATTCACCCCTCCACTTT. This sequence encodes CASSLEWSSYNSPLHF. The rearrangement links TRBV7-2 to TRBJ1-6; no clear D. The CDR3 loop spans 16 amino acids. Germline CDR1 and CDR2: SGHTA and FQGNSA. V was trimmed by 1 base and J by 0 bases, leaving 7 bases between them.

This clone was observed once. The CDR3 region has the DNA TGTGCCAGCAGCCTAAATAGCGGGGGGGTCGCCCAAGAGACCCAGTACTTC. This translates into CASSLNSGGVAQETQYF. The genes are TRBV7-9 and TRBJ2-5, with TRBD2 matching 11 bases. Germline V gene lookup returns CDR1 SEHNR and CDR2 FQNEAQ (reference sequence). The CDR3 runs to 17 residues. After removal of 5 bases from V and 1 base from J, the junction contained 9 bases not matched to a gene.

V and J are TRBV7-2 and TRBJ2-3; D possibly corresponds to TRBD2 (6 bases). With 2 bases removed from V and 2 bases from J, the gap between germline ends came to 14 bases. CDR1 and CDR2 (germline): SGHTA, FQGNSA. This CDR3 is 16 amino acids long. The DNA for the CDR3 is TGTGCCAGCAGCTTAATAGGGGCGGGGTCCACAGATACGCAGTATTTT. Translation gives CASSLIGAGSTDTQYF.

This clone was detected once. This rearrangement joins TRBV12-5 to TRBJ2-1, with 13 nucleotides matching TRBD2. Trimming at V came to 2 bases and at J to 1 base, leaving 5 bases not matched to a gene. This CDR3 has 18 residues. Germline V CDR1 and CDR2: LGHNT, FRNRAP. CDR3 coding DNA: TGTGCTAGTGGTTTGACGGGACTAGCGGGGAGGTCCTACAATGAGCAGTTCTTC. This gives the protein CASGLTGLAGRSYNEQFF. The whole variable domain, remainder taken from reference TRBV12-5 and TRBJ2-1, is DARVTQTPRHKVTEMGQEVTMRCQPILGHNTVFWYRQTMMQGLELLAYFRNRAPLDDSGMPKDRFSAEMPDATLATLKIQPSEPRDSAVYFCASGLTGLAGRSYNEQFFGPGTRLTVL.

This chain links TRBV6-2 or TRBV6-3 with TRBJ2-1; TRBD1 matches 8 bases. The CDR3 runs to 15 residues. J gave up 0 bases and V 4 bases, and 2 bases lay outside the gene matches. CDR1 and CDR2 (germline): MNHEY, SVGEGT. The CDR3 here is CASSSTGGSYNEQFF. The CDR3 DNA sequence: TGTGCCAGCAGTTCAACAGGGGGCTCCTACAATGAGCAGTTCTTC.

The table lists this clone with a count of one. This sequence joins TRBV6-4 and TRBJ2-3, with 11 bases fitting TRBD2. The germline gives CDR1 MRHNA, CDR2 SNTAGT. The CDR3 covers 15 residues. After removal of 0 bases from V and 6 bases from J, the junction contained 2 bases not matched to a gene. This CDR3 is CASSDSASGGDTQYF. The CDR3 region has the DNA TGTGCCAGCAGTGACTCGGCTAGCGGGGGGGATACGCAGTATTTT.

The V call is TRBV27, the J call TRBJ1-1, with TRBD1 matching 10 bases. Germline V gene sequence: CDR1 MNHEY, CDR2 SMNVEV (reference sequence). The CDR3 is 16 residues long. J lost 1 base, V lost 7 bases, and 9 bases had no gene match. This CDR3 is CASTRDRGNGNTEAFF. The CDR3 region has the DNA TGTGCCAGCACCCGGGACAGGGGTAATGGGAACACTGAAGCTTTCTTT.

J is TRBJ2-3 and V is TRBV3-1 (or the pseudogene TRBV3-2), with 9 bases that match TRBD1. The CDR3 contains 15 residues. From germline, CDR1 is LGHDT and CDR2 YNNKEL (reference sequence). After removal of 4 bases from V and 3 bases from J, the junction contained 5 bases not matched to a gene. The CDR3 DNA is TGTGCCAGCAGCCGCCCGGGACAGGGAACAGATACGCAGTATTTT. Translated, it gives CASSRPGQGTDTQYF.

The J gene is TRBJ1-5, the V gene TRBV19, with unresolved D. V dropped 5 bases and J dropped 2 bases, with 13 bases sitting between them. In germline, CDR1 is LNHDA, CDR2 SQIVND (reference sequence). The CDR3 sequence is 15 residues long. The CDR3 DNA is TGTGCCAGTAGTTATCTTAGGGTTGGCAATCAGCCCCAGCATTTT. Amino acid sequence: CASSYLRVGNQPQHF.

This sequence joins TRBV6-5 and TRBJ1-5, with D perhaps matching TRBD1 (6 bases). CDR1 is MNHEY and CDR2 is SVGAGI in the germline V gene. V lost 5 bases and J 1 base, leaving 12 bases between the germline ends. The CDR3 has 15 residues. The CDR3: CASSQRGGSNQPQHF. As DNA, the CDR3 is TGTGCCAGCAGTCAGCGAGGGGGAAGCAATCAGCCCCAGCATTTT.

The V gene is TRBV18, the J gene TRBJ1-1; TRBD1 matches at 9 bases. The CDR3 length is 14 residues. The V gene's germline CDR1 is KGHSH and CDR2 LQKENI. Trimming removed 2 bases from V and 8 bases from J; junction bases left unmatched: 6. CDR3 sequence reads: CASSPWGQGGEAFF. Written as DNA, the CDR3 is TGTGCCAGCTCACCATGGGGACAGGGCGGAGAAGCTTTCTTT.

This chain uses TRBV19 with TRBJ1-4; D remains unclear. Germline V gives CDR1 LNHDA, CDR2 SQIVND (reference sequence). The CDR3 contains 15 residues. The V end lost 3 bases, the J end lost 7 bases, and 15 bases lay between the germline ends. The CDR3 region has the DNA TGTGCCAGTAGTATTGGGGTAGAGCTTTTTGAAAAACTGTTTTTT. It specifies CASSIGVELFEKLFF.

The chain couples TRBV18 to TRBJ1-2; D might be TRBD1 (6 bases). Deletions cut 3 bases from V and 7 bases from J, with 15 bases between. This CDR3 has 14 residues. Germline values: CDR1 KGHSH, CDR2 LQKENI. The CDR3 DNA reads TGTGCCAGCTCACCCTCGGGGGGCGTAGGTGGCTACACCTTC. Translated: CASSPSGGVGGYTF. Filled out from reference TRBV18 and TRBJ1-2, the complete variable domain reads NAGVMQNPRHLVRRRGQEARLRCSPMKGHSHVYWYRQLPEEGLKFMVYLQKENIIDESGMPKERFSAEFPKEGPSILRIQQVVRGDSAAYFCASSPSGGVGGYTFGSGTRLTVV.

The chain recombines TRBV10-3 with TRBJ1-3, with TRBD1 matching 7 bases. CDR3 size: 13 residues. CDR1 and CDR2 from the germline V gene are ENHRY and SYGVKD. Unmatched junction bases numbered 4, after V lost 7 bases and J lost 4 bases. CDR3 amino acids: CAITQTGGNTIYF. The CDR3, as DNA: TGTGCCATCACTCAGACAGGGGGAAACACCATATATTTT.

The gene calls are TRBV24-1 and TRBJ2-2; the match to TRBD1 covers 10 bases. In germline, CDR1 is KGHDR, CDR2 SFDVKD. Germline trimming cut 6 bases from V and 6 bases from J; bases unmatched to any gene: 9. The CDR3 covers 16 residues. CDR3 amino acids: CATSTGTGETAGELFF. The CDR3 nucleotides are TGTGCCACCAGTACCGGGACAGGGGAAACGGCCGGGGAGCTGTTTTTT.

The chain combines TRBV6-4 with TRBJ2-3; D possibly corresponds to TRBD2 (6 bases). This CDR3 contains 15 residues. CDR1 MRHNA and CDR2 SNTAGT come from the germline V gene. V shed 3 bases and J shed 2 bases, with 12 bases lying between them. The CDR3 nucleotides are TGTGCCAGCAGTGAAGTGGCGGGGTCCACAGATACGCAGTATTTT. This sequence encodes CASSEVAGSTDTQYF.

The rearrangement links TRBV2 to TRBJ2-2; 7 positions agree with TRBD1. After removal of 6 bases from V and 3 bases from J, the junction contained 7 bases not matched to a gene. Germline CDR1 is SNHLY and CDR2 is FYNNEI. The CDR3 is 15 residues long. The CDR3 protein is CASRRGLRDTGELFF. CDR3 sequence (DNA): TGTGCCAGCAGGAGGGGGCTCCGGGACACCGGGGAGCTGTTTTTT.

V usage is TRBV4-2 and J usage is TRBJ2-3, with D perhaps TRBD1 (5 bases). V was pared by 1 base and J by 1 base, with 12 bases between. Per germline, CDR1 LGHNA and CDR2 YNFKEQ. The CDR3 is 16 residues long. The CDR3 here is CASSQGGGMGTDTQYF. The CDR3 DNA reads as TGTGCCAGCAGCCAAGGGGGCGGAATGGGCACAGATACGCAGTATTTT.

The chain combines TRBV5-4 with TRBJ2-3; D might be TRBD2 (6 bases). V lost 0 bases and J lost 10, with 18 bases in between. This CDR3 has 15 amino acids. Per the germline V gene, CDR1 is SGHNT and CDR2 is YYREEE (reference sequence). This CDR3 reads CASSLAGTSTGSQYF. Here the CDR3 DNA reads TGTGCCAGCAGCTTGGCCGGGACTTCAACCGGGTCGCAGTATTTT.

The chain employs TRBV28 and TRBJ1-5; 8 bases are shared with TRBD1. The CDR3 has 18 amino acids. Germline CDR1 MDHEN, CDR2 SYDVKM. The trim removed 8 bases at V and 0 bases at J, leaving 15 bases unmatched. The CDR3 is CASHIRGTGRLSNQPQHF. In DNA form, the CDR3 reads TGTGCCAGCCACATTCGGGGGACAGGCCGACTTAGCAATCAGCCCCAGCATTTT. Variable domain in full (rest from reference TRBV28 and TRBJ1-5): DVKVTQSSRYLVKRTGEKVFLECVQDMDHENMFWYRQDPGLGLRLIYFSYDVKMKEKGDIPEGYSVSREKKERFSLILESASTNQTSMYLCASHIRGTGRLSNQPQHFGDGTRLSIL.